Listed below are T cell receptor beta chains from one sample, sequenced in a study of T cell responses to AZD1222 COVID-19 vaccine. Profiling relied on immunoSEQ multiplex PCR, and the TCRdb table lists in-frame clones only, not all of them. The sample records about 140,000 clones, about 90% being singletons. The sample was peripheral blood, taken 28 days after the second AZD1222 dose. These receptors all stem from an adult who received the AZD1222 COVID-19 vaccine. CDR3s include the opening cysteine and the closing phenylalanine or tryptophan. D genes are given only for firm matches. Size tells how often a clone was seen (once, few, many) or the class of an expanded clone, and some rows leave it out.

clone_size d_call j_call v_call cdr3_nt cdr3_aa
NA TRBD2 TRBJ2-1 TRBV5-6 TGTGCCAGCAGCTCGCCGGGACTAGTGGGTCGTAGTTTTCCAAATGAGCAGTTCTTC CASSSPGLVGRSFPNEQFF
NA TRBD1 TRBJ1-5 TRBV19 TGTGCCAGTAGGGGGACAGGGAGTAAGGGAAGCAATCAGCCCCAGCATTTT CASRGTGSKGSNQPQHF
NA NA TRBJ1-4 TRBV6-5 TGTGCCAGCAGTTACGGGATTGGGGGTGGAAAACTGTTTTTT CASSYGIGGGKLFF
once TRBD1 TRBJ1-1 TRBV29-1 TGCAGCGTCCGGACAGGGGGGACTGAAGCTTTCTTT CSVRTGGTEAFF
NA TRBD1 TRBJ2-2 TRBV11-2 TGTGCCAGCAGCTCGACTAGGACAGGGCCAAACACCGGGGAGCTGTTTTTT CASSSTRTGPNTGELFF
NA NA TRBJ1-5 TRBV24-1 TGTGCCACCAGTGATGGAGGGCGGCCCCAGCATTTT CATSDGGRPQHF
NA NA TRBJ1-2 TRBV28 TGTGCCAGCAGGACCTCCCATCTGACGGCGAACTATGGCTACACCTTC CASRTSHLTANYGYTF
NA NA TRBJ2-7 TRBV15 TGTGCCACCAGCAGAGATTTCGCCACCGGGGACTACGAGCAGTACTTC CATSRDFATGDYEQYF
NA TRBD1 TRBJ2-7 TRBV6-1 TGTGCCAGCAGTGAAGTACCCGGGACAGTGAGCGACGAGCAGTACTTC CASSEVPGTVSDEQYF
NA TRBD1 TRBJ1-2 TRBV24-1 TGTGCCACCAGTGACCAGACAGGGGCGCCAGGGATGTATGGCTACACCTTC CATSDQTGAPGMYGYTF
NA NA TRBJ2-7 TRBV5-8 TGTGCCAGCAACAACTACGAGCAGTACTTC CASNNYEQYF
NA NA TRBJ1-2 TRBV15 TGTGCCACCAGCAGAGGGAAATCGGACTATGGCTACACCTTC CATSRGKSDYGYTF
NA TRBD2 TRBJ2-5 TRBV24-1 TGTGCCACCAGTGGTCATAGCGGGGGGAGCCAAGAGACCCAGTACTTC CATSGHSGGSQETQYF
NA NA TRBJ1-5 TRBV19 TGTGCCAGTAGTATTCGGACAGAGGCGATTCAGCCCCAGCATTTT CASSIRTEAIQPQHF
NA TRBD2 TRBJ2-1 TRBV6-4 TGTGCCAGCAGTGTCACCACTAGCGGGAGGGGAAATGAGCAGTTCTTC CASSVTTSGRGNEQFF
NA NA TRBJ2-1 TRBV29-1 TGCAGCGTTGAATATAGCGTCCAAAATGAGCAGTTCTTC CSVEYSVQNEQFF
once NA TRBJ1-1 TRBV4-1 TGCGCCAGCAGCCAAGGACGAACGAACACTGAAGCTTTCTTT CASSQGRTNTEAFF
NA NA TRBJ1-1 TRBV12-3/TRBV12-4 TGTGCCAGCAGTTTAGTAATGAACACTGAAGCTTTCTTT CASSLVMNTEAFF
NA NA TRBJ1-2 TRBV15 TGTGCCACCAGCAGAGAGGAGGGGGATGGCTACACCTTC CATSREEGDGYTF
few NA TRBJ1-6 TRBV15 TGTGCCACCAGCAGAGGTACACAGGGTGGATCACCCCTCCACTTT CATSRGTQGGSPLHF
many NA TRBJ2-6 TRBV10-3 TGTGCCATTGGGCTGAGCTCTGGGGCCAACGTCCTGACTTTC CAIGLSSGANVLTF
NA NA TRBJ2-3 TRBV7-8 TGTGCCAGCAGCCCGCGGGTTGTATTAACTAGCACAGATACGCAGTATTTT CASSPRVVLTSTDTQYF
NA NA TRBJ1-2 TRBV19 TGTGCCAGTAGTATAGCAGGCAGGAGCAGTGGGGGCTACACCTTC CASSIAGRSSGGYTF
NA NA TRBJ2-5 TRBV25-1 TGTGCCAGCAGTGAAGGCGGGGCAGGGGAGACCCAGTACTTC CASSEGGAGETQYF
NA TRBD2 TRBJ2-2 TRBV24-1 TGTGCCACCAGTGATAAGGCGGGAGGGCCTCACGGGGAGCTGTTTTTT CATSDKAGGPHGELFF
NA NA TRBJ1-6 TRBV27 TGTGCCAGTGCCAAGGGAGCGTGGAATTCACCCCTCCACTTT CASAKGAWNSPLHF
NA NA TRBJ1-4 TRBV3-1/TRBV3-2 TGTGCCAGCAGCCACCGGCCAAGGGGTGAAAAACTGTTTTTT CASSHRPRGEKLFF
NA NA TRBJ2-1 TRBV25-1 TGTGCCAGCAGTGCGGCGGTCCTTGGCGATCGTTTTTACAATGAGCAGTTCTTC CASSAAVLGDRFYNEQFF
NA NA TRBJ1-2 TRBV27 TGTGCCAGCACCCCTGGGGGGGGCCGATGGGGCTACACCTTC CASTPGGGRWGYTF
NA NA TRBJ1-4 TRBV9 TGTGCCAGCAAAGGGGAAGGTGAAAAACTGTTTTTT CASKGEGEKLFF
NA TRBD1 TRBJ2-1 TRBV6-5 TGTGCCAGCAGTTACCTCCAGGGGGCTGAGCAGTTCTTC CASSYLQGAEQFF
NA TRBD1 TRBJ1-2 TRBV7-6 TGTGCCAGCAGCAAACAGGGTGGTTGGGGACAGGGGGCCTATGGCTACACCTTC CASSKQGGWGQGAYGYTF
NA NA TRBJ1-1 TRBV6-5 TGTGCCAGCACCTCCACTGTGGGGGGCACTGAAGCTTTCTTT CASTSTVGGTEAFF
NA NA TRBJ2-1 TRBV9 TGTGCCAGCAGCGCCACAGGGAGCTCCTACAATGAGCAGTTCTTC CASSATGSSYNEQFF
NA NA TRBJ2-1 TRBV19 TGTGCCAGTAGTATAGTGGACGGCGGAACTGAGCAGTTCTTC CASSIVDGGTEQFF
NA TRBD2 TRBJ2-2 TRBV4-1 TGCGCCAGCAGCCAAAGTGGTCCAGCGGGGGGACCCGGGGAGCTGTTTTTT CASSQSGPAGGPGELFF
NA NA TRBJ2-7 TRBV7-9 TGTGCCAGCAGCCGCTTATCGTCAGGTTACGGACTTGGCTACGAGCAGTACTTC CASSRLSSGYGLGYEQYF
once TRBD2 TRBJ2-7 TRBV7-9 TGTGCCAGCAGCGCAACTAGCGGGAGCTCCTACGAGCAGTACTTC CASSATSGSSYEQYF
once TRBD1 TRBJ1-4 TRBV11-2 TGTGCCAGCAGCACCTACAGGGGCGAAAAACTGTTTTTT CASSTYRGEKLFF
NA TRBD2 TRBJ2-7 TRBV27 TGTGCCAGCAGTTTATCGAGGACTAGCGGGAACTCCTACGAGCAGTACTTC CASSLSRTSGNSYEQYF
NA TRBD2 TRBJ2-2 TRBV6-2/TRBV6-3 TGTGCCAGCAGTTACTTGCGGGGGGGCCCCCCGAACACCGGGGAGCTGTTTTTT CASSYLRGGPPNTGELFF
once NA TRBJ1-2 TRBV6-1 TGTGCCAGCAGTGAAACGGGCAATATCTATGGCTACACCTTC CASSETGNIYGYTF
NA NA TRBJ1-6 TRBV9 TGTGCCAGCAGCGTAGATGCAGGGTATAATTCACCCCTCCACTTT CASSVDAGYNSPLHF
NA NA TRBJ1-4 TRBV5-1 TGCGCCAGCAGCTTGGTTGGGGGCACGAATGAAAAACTGTTTTTT CASSLVGGTNEKLFF
few NA TRBJ2-1 TRBV4-2 TGTGCCAGCAGCCAGGAACTACAGATTGAGCAGTTCTTC CASSQELQIEQFF
NA NA TRBJ2-3 TRBV28 TGTGCCAGCAGTGTTGGACAAACCACAGATACGCAGTATTTT CASSVGQTTDTQYF
few NA TRBJ1-2 TRBV12-3/TRBV12-4 TGTGCCAGCAGCCCCGGCGGGATGTATGGCTACACCTTC CASSPGGMYGYTF
NA TRBD1 TRBJ1-2 TRBV3-1/TRBV3-2 TGTGCCAGCACGCCGGGGGGACAGTTGAACTATGGCTACACCTTC CASTPGGQLNYGYTF
once NA TRBJ1-3 TRBV2 TGTGCCAGCAGCCCCCGAAGGGGGGCTGGAAACACCATATATTTT CASSPRRGAGNTIYF
few TRBD1 TRBJ1-2 TRBV30 TGTGCCTGGAGGGCCGGGACAGGGGGTAACTATGGCTACACCTTC CAWRAGTGGNYGYTF
NA NA TRBJ1-1 TRBV19 TGTGCCAGTAGGGCGGCGGACTTTCGCACTGAAGCTTTCTTT CASRAADFRTEAFF
few TRBD1 TRBJ2-2 TRBV3-1/TRBV3-2 TGTGCCAGCAGCCAAGAAGGACAGGGGGGCACCGGGGAGCTGTTTTTT CASSQEGQGGTGELFF
few NA TRBJ1-2 TRBV19 TGTGCCAGTACCCGAGGAGATGCGGCAGACTATGGCTACACCTTC CASTRGDAADYGYTF
NA TRBD2 TRBJ2-5 TRBV6-5 TGTGCCAGCAGTCCCGGGGGAGGGACTAGGGGGACCCAGTACTTC CASSPGGGTRGTQYF